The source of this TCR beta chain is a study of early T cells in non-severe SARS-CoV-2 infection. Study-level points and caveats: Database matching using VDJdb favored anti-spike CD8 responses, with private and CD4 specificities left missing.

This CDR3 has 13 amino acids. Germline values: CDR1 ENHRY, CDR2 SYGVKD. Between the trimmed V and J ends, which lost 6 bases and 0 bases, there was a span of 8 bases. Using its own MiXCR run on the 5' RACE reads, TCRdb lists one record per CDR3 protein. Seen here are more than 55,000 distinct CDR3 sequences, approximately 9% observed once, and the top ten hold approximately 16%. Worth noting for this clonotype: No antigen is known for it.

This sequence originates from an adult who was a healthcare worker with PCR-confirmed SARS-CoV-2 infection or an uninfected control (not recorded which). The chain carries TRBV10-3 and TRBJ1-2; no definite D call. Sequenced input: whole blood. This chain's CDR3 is CAIRLRSNYGYTF. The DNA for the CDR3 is TGTGCCATCAGACTCAGATCTAACTATGGCTACACCTTC.